The 20 T cell receptor beta chains below come from one sample, sequenced in a study of T cells in Graves' hyperthyroidism and ophthalmopathy (dated by TCRdb to between 2019 and 2020). Library prep was done by multiplex PCR. The data were produced on an Illumina HiSeq 2000. The TCR beta CDR3 regions were amplified from RNA transcripts. The TCR CDR3 was subjected to a first round of RT-PCR using the HTBI primer set and the Qiagen OneStep RT-PCR kit. TCRdb reprocessing: public reads trimmed at Q25 with fastp, clones called with MiXCR, in-frame beta chains kept. Each entry is one CDR3 protein sequence, shown with its most common DNA and genes. In this sample the table shows approximately 400,000 distinct CDR3 sequences, around 14% of which occur a single time. The leading ten clones occupy 25% to 35% of the sample. Sequenced input: blood. Receptors were obtained from a woman aged 18-29 years with Graves' hyperthyroidism that later progressed to Graves' ophthalmopathy.

Regarding this clonotype: Given a much more abundant clone one base away, this may be a read error. The V call is TRBV7-8, the J call TRBJ2-7, with D possibly TRBD1 on 5 matching bases. The CDR3 is made up of 15 amino acids. Looked up from germline, CDR1 is SGHVS and CDR2 is FQNEAQ. Deletions cut 0 bases from V and 7 bases from J, with 16 bases between. The CDR3 is CASSLAGRVYNEQYF. The CDR3 bases are TGTGCCAGCAGCTTAGCGGGCAGGGTCTACAATGAGCAGTACTTC.

This clonotype was seen a handful of times. The chain combines TRBV5-1 with TRBJ2-3; 13 nucleotides agree with TRBD2. CDR3 size: 16 residues. The germline CDR1 and CDR2 sequences are SGHRS and YFSETQ. Unmatched junction bases numbered 8, after V lost 4 bases and J lost 6 bases. The CDR3 loop reads CASSEGLAGVADTQYF. The CDR3 DNA is TGCGCCAGCAGCGAAGGACTAGCGGGAGTAGCGGATACGCAGTATTTT. The whole variable domain, filled in from reference TRBV5-1 and TRBJ2-3, reads KAGVTQTPRYLIKTRGQQVTLSCSPISGHRSVSWYQQTPGQGLQFLFEYFSETQRNKGNFPGRFSGRQFSNSRSEMNVSTLELGDSALYLCASSEGLAGVADTQYFGPGTRLTVL.

Written as DNA, the CDR3 is TGCAGCGTTGGACTAGTCCTCACAGATACGCAGTATTTT. Translating gives CSVGLVLTDTQYF. The chain combines TRBV29-1 with TRBJ2-3, with D possibly matching TRBD2 (6 bases). The CDR3 is made up of 13 amino acids. Germline assignment: CDR1 SQVTM and CDR2 ANQGSEA. V was shortened by 4 bases and J by 2 bases, with 10 bases between the two germline ends.

There are a few counts of this clonotype. The chain is built from TRBV4-1 and TRBJ2-7; 7 nucleotides line up with TRBD2. J was trimmed by 4 bases and V by 0 bases; bases with no gene match: 9. The CDR3 runs to 16 residues. Germline V gene data show CDR1 as MGHRA and CDR2 as YSYEKL. The CDR3 reads CASSQDFAGELYEQYF. DNA of the CDR3: TGCGCCAGCAGCCAAGATTTTGCGGGAGAGTTGTACGAGCAGTACTTC.

This clonotype was detected ten times or more. The chain links TRBV28 to TRBJ2-2, with D possibly called TRBD1 or TRBD2 (5 bases each). CDR3 length: 16 residues. Trimming took off 5 bases at V and 5 bases at J, with 18 bases between the two ends. The V gene's germline CDR1 is MDHEN and CDR2 SYDVKM. This CDR3 reads CASSLPGATGTGELFF. CDR3 nucleotides: TGTGCCAGCAGTCTTCCCGGGGCTACTGGGACCGGGGAGCTGTTTTTT.

This clonotype was found many times. The gene calls are TRBV12-3 or TRBV12-4 and TRBJ2-1, with D maybe TRBD2 (5 bases). The CDR3 has 14 residues. V gave up 3 bases and J gave up 7 bases, with 13 bases separating them. The CDR3 coding sequence is TGTGCCAGCAGTTTCTCGCCGGGGAAAAATGAGCAGTTCTTC. This sequence encodes CASSFSPGKNEQFF.

As concerns this clonotype: Given a much more abundant clone one base away, this may be a read error. The chain links TRBV2 to TRBJ2-7; the D gene could be TRBD1 or TRBD2 (5 bases each). This CDR3 is 15 amino acids long. From germline, CDR1 is SNHLY and CDR2 FYNNEI. CDR3 sequence reads: CTSTLGDLLRDEQYF. CDR3 DNA: TGTACCAGCACCCTGGGGGACCTCCTCCGTGACGAGCAGTACTTC.

This clonotype has at least ten counts. This sequence joins TRBV11-2 and TRBJ2-7; possibly TRBD2 for D (5 bases). The germline V gene encodes CDR1 SGHAT and CDR2 FQNNGV. CDR3 size: 14 residues. V lost 1 base to trimming and J lost 2 bases, with 9 bases between them. CDR3 residues: CASSLAEGPYEQYF. CDR3 coding DNA: TGTGCCAGCAGCTTAGCCGAGGGCCCCTACGAGCAGTACTTC.

This clonotype was seen ten or more times. The V gene is TRBV3-1, the J gene TRBJ1-5, with D unclear. The V end lost 1 base, the J end lost 3 bases, and 4 bases lay between the germline ends. There are 13 residues in the CDR3. Germline V gives CDR1 LGHDT, CDR2 YNNKEL (reference sequence). The CDR3 protein is CASSQGDNQPQHF. The CDR3 DNA reads TGTGCCAGCAGCCAAGGGGACAATCAGCCCCAGCATTTT.

CDR3 sequence: CASSVGGDEKLFF. DNA for the CDR3: TGTGCCAGCAGCGTAGGAGGGGATGAAAAACTGTTTTTT. V is TRBV9 and J is TRBJ1-4; D possibly corresponds to TRBD1 (5 bases). Trimming stripped 0 bases from V and 6 bases from J, with 6 bases between. CDR1 is SGDLS and CDR2 is YYNGEE in the germline V gene. The length of the CDR3 is 13 residues.

About this clonotype itself: This may stem from a read error, because a much larger clone lies one nucleotide away. The V gene is TRBV28, the J gene TRBJ2-7, with 10 positions matching TRBD2. The CDR3 is 15 residues long. Trimming at V came to 2 bases and at J to 7 bases, leaving 8 bases not matched to a gene. Germline V gene lookup returns CDR1 MDHEN and CDR2 SYDVKM. The CDR3 nucleotides are TGTGCCAGCAGTTTAGGGACTAGCGATCCTGAGGAGCAGTACTTC. This codes for CASSLGTSDPEEQYF.

This clonotype occurred many times. The V call is TRBV3-1, the J call TRBJ2-7, with no clear D. The germline gives CDR1 LGHDT, CDR2 YNNKEL (reference sequence). V lost 1 base and J 3 bases, leaving 7 bases between the germline ends. The CDR3 runs to 13 residues. CDR3 sequence (DNA): TGTGCCAGCAGCCAAGGGTGGTACTACGAGCAGTACTTC. It is translated as CASSQGWYYEQYF.

The chain carries TRBV15 and TRBJ2-7, with TRBD1 identical over 12 bases. The CDR3 contains 17 residues. The germline V gene encodes CDR1 LNHNV and CDR2 YYDKDF (reference sequence). With V trimmed by 0 bases and J by 2 bases, 5 bases remained unmatched. CDR3 residues: CATSRDVGQGAPYEQYF. The CDR3 coding sequence is TGTGCCACCAGCAGAGATGTGGGACAGGGGGCTCCCTACGAGCAGTACTTC. Filled out from reference TRBV15 and TRBJ2-7, the complete variable domain reads DAMVIQNPRYQVTQFGKPVTLSCSQTLNHNVMYWYQQKSSQAPKLLFHYYDKDFNNEADTPDNFQSRRPNTSFCFLDIRSPGLGDTAMYLCATSRDVGQGAPYEQYFGPGTRLTVT.

Remarks on this clonotype: Given a much more abundant clone one base away, this may be a read error. The CDR3 region has the DNA TGTGCCAGCAGCAGAGAGAGGGACATCCATCAGCCCCAGCATTTT. This gives the protein CASSRERDIHQPQHF. The chain employs TRBV28 and TRBJ1-5; D might be TRBD1 (6 bases). The germline V gene encodes CDR1 MDHEN and CDR2 SYDVKM. The CDR3 is 15 residues long. The V end lost 6 bases, the J end lost 5 bases, and 17 bases lay between the germline ends.

This clonotype has only a few counts. The V and J genes are TRBV7-8 and TRBJ1-4; TRBD1 might be the D (5 bases). Germline V gives CDR1 SGHVS, CDR2 FQNEAQ. This CDR3 is 15 amino acids long. Trimming shortened V by 1 base and J by 8 bases, and 14 bases separated the two germline ends. The CDR3 sequence is CASSLGGEGREKLFF. The CDR3 coding sequence is TGTGCCAGCAGCTTAGGGGGGGAGGGGAGGGAAAAACTGTTTTTT.

This clonotype was counted many times. The J gene is TRBJ2-3, the V gene TRBV20-1, with 10 bases fitting TRBD1. CDR1 is DFQATT and CDR2 is SNEGSKA in the germline V gene (reference sequence). Trimming removed 4 bases from V and 3 bases from J; junction bases left unmatched: 4. The CDR3 has 14 amino acids. CDR3 DNA sequence: TGCAGTGCTACGACAGGGGGCAGGACAGATACGCAGTATTTT. It specifies CSATTGGRTDTQYF.

The table lists this clonotype with many counts. The V call is TRBV28, the J call TRBJ1-2, with D possibly being TRBD1 (5 bases). CDR3 length: 16 residues. CDR1 and CDR2 (germline): MDHEN, SYDVKM. V lost 3 bases, J lost 4 bases, and 18 bases lay in between. CDR3 sequence (DNA): TGTGCCAGCAGTTTCCCCCCGGGACCACATGGCTATGGCTACACCTTC. Residues: CASSFPPGPHGYGYTF.

This clonotype was counted many times. The chain employs TRBV2 and TRBJ2-7; TRBD1 matches at 7 bases. This CDR3 is built from 14 residues. V trimming: 6 bases; J trimming: 5 bases; junction bases outside the gene matches: 10. The germline V gene encodes CDR1 SNHLY and CDR2 FYNNEI. The CDR3 protein is CASSLRQGTDEQYF. The DNA for the CDR3 is TGTGCCAGCAGCCTCAGACAGGGTACGGACGAGCAGTACTTC.

This clonotype was counted at least ten times. J is TRBJ2-1 and V is TRBV11-2; TRBD2 matches at 9 bases. CDR3 size: 19 residues. Per germline, CDR1 SGHAT and CDR2 FQNNGV. After removal of 4 bases from V and 7 bases from J, the junction contained 20 bases not matched to a gene. CDR3 amino acids: CASSSPLIFGALAGNEQFF. The CDR3 region has the DNA TGTGCCAGCAGCTCCCCCCTGATCTTTGGAGCGCTAGCGGGAAATGAGCAGTTCTTC.

The CDR3 nucleotides are TGTGCCAGCAGCCAAGCTGAGGGCCGGTCCGTTGGGACCCAGTACTTC. This translates into CASSQAEGRSVGTQYF. The V and J genes are TRBV14 and TRBJ2-5; D is possibly TRBD2 (5 bases). V was clipped by 1 base and J by 7 bases, with 19 bases between them. Germline-derived CDR1 and CDR2 are SGHDN and FVKESK. This CDR3 spans 16 amino acids.